This TCR beta chain was found in a study of T cell responses to AZD1222 COVID-19 vaccine. Regarding the study as a whole: Once two AZD1222 doses were given, Spike-specific TCR breadth and depth went up.

A word on this clone: No antigen is known for it.

Some clones are missing from TCRdb's copy, which holds only in-frame ones; the method was immunoSEQ multiplex PCR. The sample yields approximately 70,000 clones, approximately 90% seen once. The CDR3 has 13 amino acids. V lost 4 bases to trimming and J lost 1 base; unmatched junction nucleotides: 2. The germline gives CDR1 GTSNPN, CDR2 SVGIG (reference sequence). The V gene is TRBV30, the J gene TRBJ1-1; 8 bases line up with TRBD1. The source of this sequence is an adult in good health. The specimen comprised peripheral blood, sampled on day 0 of AZD1222 vaccination. The CDR3, as DNA: TGTGCCTGGACAGGGGGCGCGAACACTGAAGCTTTCTTT. Its protein is CAWTGGANTEAFF.